This passage covers 2 T cell receptor beta chains from one sample sequenced in a study of blood T cell repertoires in COVID-19. Assay: immunoSEQ multiplex PCR; the TCRdb copy retains only in-frame clones and omits some. Of some 140,000 clones in the sample, about 70% are singletons; the top ten hold over 10%. What was sequenced was peripheral blood. The receptors here all came from a man at least 80 years old with acute or convalescent COVID-19.

This chain links TRBV15 with TRBJ1-5; D not resolved. Germline loops: CDR1 LNHNV, CDR2 YYDKDF (reference sequence). CDR3 length: 14 residues. Trimming shortened V by 1 base and J by 3 bases, and 7 bases separated the two germline ends. The chain's CDR3 is CATSRGPNNQPQHF. The CDR3 nucleotides are TGTGCCACCAGCAGAGGGCCGAACAATCAGCCCCAGCATTTT.

This chain connects TRBV28 to TRBJ2-5; TRBD2 matches 7 bases. Germline lookup yields CDR1 MDHEN and CDR2 SYDVKM. CDR3 size: 15 residues. V shed 7 bases, J shed 5 bases, and the junction held 13 bases outside the gene matches. The CDR3: CASTPQRGGTETQYF. The CDR3 DNA sequence: TGTGCCAGCACCCCTCAGCGGGGTGGGACGGAGACCCAGTACTTC.